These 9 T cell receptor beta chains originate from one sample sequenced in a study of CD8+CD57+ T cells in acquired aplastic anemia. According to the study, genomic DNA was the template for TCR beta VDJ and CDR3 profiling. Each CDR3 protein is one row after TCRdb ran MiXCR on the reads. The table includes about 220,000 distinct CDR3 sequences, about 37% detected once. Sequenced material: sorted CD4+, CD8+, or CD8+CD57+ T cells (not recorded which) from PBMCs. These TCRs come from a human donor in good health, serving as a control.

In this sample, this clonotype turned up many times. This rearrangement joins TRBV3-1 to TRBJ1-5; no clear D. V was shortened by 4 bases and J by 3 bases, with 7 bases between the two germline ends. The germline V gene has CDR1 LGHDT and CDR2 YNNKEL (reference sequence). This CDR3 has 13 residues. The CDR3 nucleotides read TGTGCCAGCAGCCCCACAGTCAATCAGCCCCAGCATTTT. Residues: CASSPTVNQPQHF.

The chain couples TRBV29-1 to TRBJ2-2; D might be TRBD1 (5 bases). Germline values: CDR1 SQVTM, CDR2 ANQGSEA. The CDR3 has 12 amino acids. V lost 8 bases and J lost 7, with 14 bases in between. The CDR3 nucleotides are TGCAGCATTTCAGGGATTGGCGGGGAGCTGTTTTTT. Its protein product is CSISGIGGELFF.

CDR3 DNA: TGTGCCAGCTCACCACGCTTTATGCCAGAGACCCAGTACTTC. This encodes CASSPRFMPETQYF. The chain couples TRBV18 to TRBJ2-5; D not resolved. The CDR3 is 14 amino acids. The ends were cut back, 1 base at V and 4 bases at J, with 10 bases in the middle. The germline CDR1 and CDR2 sequences are KGHSH and LQKENI.

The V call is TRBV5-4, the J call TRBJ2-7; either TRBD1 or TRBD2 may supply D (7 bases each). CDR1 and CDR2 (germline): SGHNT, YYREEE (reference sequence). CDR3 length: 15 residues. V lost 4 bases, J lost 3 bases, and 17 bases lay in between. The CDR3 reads CASSRQGLIIYEQYF. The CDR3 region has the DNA TGTGCCAGCAGCCGACAGGGACTAATTATCTACGAGCAGTACTTC.

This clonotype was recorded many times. The CDR3 sequence is CSARGQEQYF. CDR3 DNA: TGCAGTGCTAGGGGGCAGGAGCAGTACTTC. The V gene is TRBV20-1, the J gene TRBJ2-7; D might be TRBD1 (5 bases). This CDR3 spans 10 amino acids. Germline assignment: CDR1 DFQATT and CDR2 SNEGSKA (reference sequence). The V gene lost 3 bases and the J gene lost 7 bases, with 7 bases spanning the gap.

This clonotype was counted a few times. CDR3 bases: TGTGCCAGCAGCTTGTCTAGCGGGGACACCGGGGAGCTGTTTTTT. Residues: CASSLSSGDTGELFF. V and J are TRBV5-4 and TRBJ2-2; 9 bases are a match to TRBD2. Germline CDR1 reads SGHNT; CDR2 reads YYREEE (reference sequence). The CDR3 contains 15 residues. V was pared by 1 base and J by 3 bases, with 1 base of the junction left unmatched.

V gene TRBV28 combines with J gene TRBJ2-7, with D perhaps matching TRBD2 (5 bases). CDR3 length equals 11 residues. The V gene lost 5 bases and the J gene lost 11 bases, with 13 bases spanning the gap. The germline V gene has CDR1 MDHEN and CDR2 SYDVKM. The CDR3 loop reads CASSRPGTEYF. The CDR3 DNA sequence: TGTGCCAGCAGTCGGCCGGGAACAGAGTACTTC.

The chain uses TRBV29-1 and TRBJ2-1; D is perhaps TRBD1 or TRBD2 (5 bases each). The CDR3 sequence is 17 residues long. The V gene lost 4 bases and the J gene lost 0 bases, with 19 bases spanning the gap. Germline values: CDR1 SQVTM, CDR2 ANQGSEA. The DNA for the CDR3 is TGCAGCGTTGCCTTATTCGGCGGGCAGGGCTCCTACAATGAGCAGTTCTTC. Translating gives CSVALFGGQGSYNEQFF.

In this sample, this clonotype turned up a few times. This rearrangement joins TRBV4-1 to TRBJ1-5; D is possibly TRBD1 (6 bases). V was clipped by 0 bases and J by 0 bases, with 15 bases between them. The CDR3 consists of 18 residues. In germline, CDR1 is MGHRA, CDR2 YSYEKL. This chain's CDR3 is CASSQERIGTNSNQPQHF. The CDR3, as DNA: TGCGCCAGCAGCCAAGAAAGAATAGGGACAAATAGCAATCAGCCCCAGCATTTT.